The 23 T cell receptor beta chains in this list originate from one sample, sequenced in a study of T cell responses to AZD1222 COVID-19 vaccine. Libraries were prepared by immunoSEQ multiplex PCR; TCRdb keeps only in-frame clonotypes and omits some of them. The sample lists 100,000 to 150,000 clones, 89% occurring once. This sample comprised peripheral blood, obtained on day 0 of AZD1222 vaccination. These receptor sequences come from an adult in good health.

The chain uses TRBV5-1 and TRBJ1-3; tentative D call: TRBD1 (6 bases). CDR1 and CDR2 (germline): SGHRS, YFSETQ. This CDR3 contains 13 residues. Trimming stripped 6 bases from V and 4 bases from J, with 11 bases between. The CDR3 loop reads CASTRGPGNTIYF. The CDR3 DNA sequence: TGCGCCAGCACCCGGGGGCCGGGAAACACCATATATTTT.

The chain couples TRBV19 to TRBJ1-2; 10 nucleotides agree with TRBD1. This CDR3 is built from 15 residues. Trimming at V came to 10 bases and at J to 7 bases, leaving 15 bases not matched to a gene. The V gene's germline CDR1 is LNHDA and CDR2 SQIVND (reference sequence). The CDR3 nucleotides are TGTGCCACCCGTGGACAGGGGGTCCAGCGAGGTGGCTACACCTTC. Its translation is CATRGQGVQRGGYTF. Filled out from reference TRBV19 and TRBJ1-2, the complete variable domain reads DGGITQSPKYLFRKEGQNVTLSCEQNLNHDAMYWYRQDPGQGLRLIYYSQIVNDFQKGDIAEGYSVSREKKESFPLTVTSAQKNPTAFYLCATRGQGVQRGGYTFGSGTRLTVV.

This clone came up a few times. The chain combines TRBV15 with TRBJ1-3; D gene unclear. CDR1 and CDR2 (germline): LNHNV, YYDKDF (reference sequence). CDR3 length: 15 residues. Between the trimmed V and J ends, which lost 5 bases and 2 bases, there was a span of 13 bases. CDR3 region: CATSPPGVTGNTIYF. Here the CDR3 DNA reads TGTGCCACCAGCCCCCCTGGGGTGACTGGAAACACCATATATTTT. Together with reference TRBV15 and TRBJ1-3, the CDR3 gives the full variable domain: DAMVIQNPRYQVTQFGKPVTLSCSQTLNHNVMYWYQQKSSQAPKLLFHYYDKDFNNEADTPDNFQSRRPNTSFCFLDIRSPGLGDTAMYLCATSPPGVTGNTIYFGEGSWLTVV.

This chain's CDR3 is CASSTETGNQPQHF. DNA for the CDR3: TGTGCCAGCAGTACAGAGACGGGGAATCAGCCCCAGCATTTT. The V and J genes are TRBV2 and TRBJ1-5; D is unresolved. The CDR3 has 14 amino acids. V was clipped by 5 bases and J by 4 bases, with 12 bases between them. Germline V CDR1 and CDR2: SNHLY, FYNNEI.

CDR3 amino acids: CASSRNRGRDNQPQHF. CDR3 DNA sequence: TGTGCCAGCAGCCGGAACAGGGGAAGAGACAATCAGCCCCAGCATTTT. The chain combines TRBV5-6 with TRBJ1-5; 7 positions agree with TRBD1. Germline V CDR1 and CDR2: SGHDT, YYEEEE. The CDR3 consists of 16 residues. With 4 bases clipped from V and 3 bases from J, the junction kept 10 bases outside the gene matches.

This sequence joins TRBV15 and TRBJ2-7, with D perhaps assigned TRBD1 or TRBD2 (5 bases each). The V and J ends lost 9 bases and 2 bases respectively, with 14 bases between them. The CDR3 sequence is 13 residues long. Germline values: CDR1 LNHNV, CDR2 YYDKDF (reference sequence). In DNA, the CDR3 is TGTGCCACGGGGGATACACTTACCTACGAGCAGTACTTC. It codes for CATGDTLTYEQYF.

CDR3 protein: CASSSTTTRSTDTQYF. The CDR3 bases are TGTGCCAGCAGCTCCACAACGACGCGGAGCACAGATACGCAGTATTTT. This rearrangement joins TRBV7-9 to TRBJ2-3; the D is unclear. Trimming left V 4 bases short and J 0 bases short, with 14 bases between. Germline CDR1 is SEHNR and CDR2 is FQNEAQ (reference sequence). This CDR3 region has 16 residues.

This clone was observed a single time. V gene TRBV6-5 combines with J gene TRBJ1-5, with D possibly TRBD1 on 6 matching bases. V lost 2 bases to trimming and J lost 4 bases, with 12 bases between them. Germline CDR1 is MNHEY and CDR2 is SVGAGI. The CDR3 runs to 15 residues. The CDR3 loop reads CASSYAPGENQPQHF. In DNA form, the CDR3 reads TGTGCCAGCAGTTACGCCCCAGGGGAGAATCAGCCCCAGCATTTT.

The chain is built from TRBV21-1 and TRBJ1-6. TRBV21-1 has pseudogene status. This CDR3 region has 15 residues. CDR3 sequence (DNA): TGTGCCAGCGGACCTCAGGTCCGGGCCTCCGCGGCCCTCCACTTT. It is translated as CASGPQVRASAALHF.

This clone was counted only a few times. The chain carries TRBV6-5 and TRBJ1-1; TRBD1 agrees at 7 bases. This CDR3 spans 14 amino acids. J was trimmed by 1 base and V by 5 bases; bases with no gene match: 4. Germline CDR1 is MNHEY and CDR2 is SVGAGI. The CDR3 loop reads CASSTGQTNTEAFF. The CDR3 coding sequence is TGTGCCAGCAGTACGGGACAGACGAACACTGAAGCTTTCTTT.

V and J are TRBV6-1 and TRBJ2-5, with unresolved D. This CDR3 has 12 residues. Trimming pared 1 base from V and 5 bases from J, leaving 5 bases between. CDR1 and CDR2 from the germline V gene are MNHNS and SASEGT. In DNA, the CDR3 is TGTGCCAGCAGTGAAGGGCGGGAGACCCAGTACTTC. Translated: CASSEGRETQYF.

The chain uses TRBV6-2 or TRBV6-3 and TRBJ1-6; possible D gene TRBD1, 5 bases. CDR1 and CDR2 (germline): MNHEY, SVGEGT. V gave up 4 bases and J gave up 11 bases, with 15 bases separating them. There are 14 residues in the CDR3. CDR3 region: CASSSDLGRAPLHF. For the CDR3, the DNA is TGTGCCAGCAGTTCCGACCTGGGGCGGGCACCCCTCCACTTT.

The chain has TRBV6-5 and TRBJ1-1; no firm D call. The germline V gene has CDR1 MNHEY and CDR2 SVGAGI. Trimming stripped 6 bases from V and 0 bases from J, with 14 bases between. This CDR3 has 15 residues. The CDR3 DNA is TGTGCCAGCAGCAAGGCTGGACGGTTGAACACTGAAGCTTTCTTT. Its translation: CASSKAGRLNTEAFF.

This clone has only one observation. The chain links TRBV15 to TRBJ1-3; D might be TRBD1 (5 bases). Germline values: CDR1 LNHNV, CDR2 YYDKDF (reference sequence). The V end lost 2 bases, the J end lost 0 bases, and 14 bases lay between the germline ends. This CDR3 contains 17 residues. The DNA for the CDR3 is TGTGCCACCAGCAGATCCCTGGGGGGTTTCTCTGGAAACACCATATATTTT. As protein: CATSRSLGGFSGNTIYF.

As for this clone: This may arise from a read error, as a much more abundant clone is one base away. The V and J genes are TRBV18 and TRBJ1-2; no clear D gene. CDR1 and CDR2 (germline): KGHSH, LQKENI. The CDR3 is 14 residues long. With 4 bases removed from V and 4 bases from J, the gap between germline ends came to 13 bases. CDR3: CASSLLDGSYGYTF. CDR3 in DNA: TGTGCCAGCTCACTCCTAGACGGCAGCTATGGCTACACCTTC.

The V call is TRBV5-1, the J call TRBJ2-5, with a tentative D call TRBD1 (6 bases). Trimming removed 0 bases at V and 3 bases at J, with 6 bases between. This CDR3 region has 13 residues. Germline V gives CDR1 SGHRS, CDR2 YFSETQ. The chain's CDR3 is CASSLDREETQYF. The DNA for the CDR3 is TGCGCCAGCAGCTTGGACAGGGAAGAGACCCAGTACTTC. Filled out from reference TRBV5-1 and TRBJ2-5, the complete variable domain reads KAGVTQTPRYLIKTRGQQVTLSCSPISGHRSVSWYQQTPGQGLQFLFEYFSETQRNKGNFPGRFSGRQFSNSRSEMNVSTLELGDSALYLCASSLDREETQYFGPGTRLLVL.

V usage is TRBV6-2 or TRBV6-3 and J usage is TRBJ2-1, with TRBD1 matching over 11 bases. This CDR3 is built from 15 residues. The trim removed 6 bases at V and 6 bases at J, leaving 7 bases unmatched. The germline gives CDR1 MNHEY, CDR2 SVGEGT. CDR3: CASSPGTGGFNEQFF. As DNA, the CDR3 is TGTGCCAGCAGCCCCGGGACAGGGGGTTTCAATGAGCAGTTCTTC.

The J gene is TRBJ1-2, the V gene TRBV25-1; D uncertain. V lost 3 bases, J lost 7 bases, and 15 bases lay in between. The CDR3 is 14 residues long. The germline CDR1 and CDR2 sequences are MGHDK and SYGVNS. The CDR3 DNA is TGTGCCAGCAGTGACTCCAGCTCCGTGAGTGGCTACACCTTC. The encoded protein is CASSDSSSVSGYTF.

The rearrangement joins TRBV2 to TRBJ1-5; 10 nucleotides match TRBD1. The CDR3 is made up of 14 amino acids. V shed 8 bases, J shed 7 bases, and the junction held 8 bases outside the gene matches. Germline V gene sequence: CDR1 SNHLY, CDR2 FYNNEI. CDR3 sequence: CASDGTGVSQPQHF. The CDR3, as DNA: TGTGCCAGCGACGGGACAGGGGTATCCCAGCCCCAGCATTTT.

This clone showed up just once. The chain employs TRBV4-1 and TRBJ2-1; TRBD2 agrees at 7 bases. CDR1 is MGHRA and CDR2 is YSYEKL in the germline V gene. The CDR3 spans 17 residues. The V gene end was trimmed by 7 bases and the J gene end by 10 bases; junction bases not matched to a gene: 22. CDR3 DNA: TGCGCCAGCAACCAGAACTCCCGGGGGGATCACCCGGGGGAGCAGTTCTTC. This gives the protein CASNQNSRGDHPGEQFF.

The V call is TRBV3-1 (or the pseudogene TRBV3-2), the J call TRBJ2-2; TRBD1 might be the D (6 bases). Trimming left V 3 bases short and J 1 base short, with 12 bases between. This CDR3 comprises 16 residues. CDR1 is LGHDT, CDR2 YNNKEL, per germline (reference sequence). The CDR3 region has the DNA TGTGCCAGCAGCCAGAGGACAGTTCAGAACACCGGGGAGCTGTTTTTT. Translating it yields CASSQRTVQNTGELFF.

The rearrangement uses TRBV10-3 and TRBJ2-5; the match to TRBD2 covers 10 bases. Germline values: CDR1 ENHRY, CDR2 SYGVKD. The CDR3 length is 15 residues. V dropped 9 bases and J dropped 4; count of bases not matched to a gene: 11. The CDR3 DNA is TGTGCCATAGGTACTAGCGGGGAGACTGGAGAGACCCAGTACTTC. It encodes CAIGTSGETGETQYF.

The chain employs TRBV27 and TRBJ1-2, with TRBD1 identical over 11 bases. The CDR3 is made up of 14 amino acids. V dropped 2 bases and J dropped 6; count of bases not matched to a gene: 2. CDR1 and CDR2 (germline): MNHEY, SMNVEV (reference sequence). DNA for the CDR3: TGTGCCAGCAGTTTAGGGGGACAGGGGGATGGCTACACCTTC. The encoded protein is CASSLGGQGDGYTF.